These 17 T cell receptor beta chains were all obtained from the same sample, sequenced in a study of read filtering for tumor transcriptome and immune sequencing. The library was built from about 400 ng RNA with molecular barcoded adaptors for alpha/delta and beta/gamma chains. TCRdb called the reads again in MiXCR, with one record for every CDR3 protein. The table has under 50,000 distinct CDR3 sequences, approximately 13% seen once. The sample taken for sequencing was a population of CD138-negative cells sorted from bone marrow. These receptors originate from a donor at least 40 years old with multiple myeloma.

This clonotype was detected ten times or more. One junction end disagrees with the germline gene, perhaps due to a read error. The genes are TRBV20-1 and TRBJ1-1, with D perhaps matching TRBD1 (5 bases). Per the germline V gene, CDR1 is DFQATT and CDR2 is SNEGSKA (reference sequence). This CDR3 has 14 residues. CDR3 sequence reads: CSARDGGRFTEASF. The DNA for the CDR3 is TGCAGTGCTAGAGACGGGGGAAGGTTTACTGAAGCTTCCTTT.

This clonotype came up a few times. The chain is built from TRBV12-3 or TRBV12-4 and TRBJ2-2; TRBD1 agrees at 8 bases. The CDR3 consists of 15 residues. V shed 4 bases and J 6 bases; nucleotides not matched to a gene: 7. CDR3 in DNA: TGTGCCAGCAGTTCAATTCAGGGGGCGGCCGGGGAGCTGTTTTTT. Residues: CASSSIQGAAGELFF.

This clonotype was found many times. The CDR3 DNA follows: TGTGCCTTAAAGGATTCAGATACGCAGTATTTT. Amino acid sequence: CALKDSDTQYF. The V and J genes are TRBV10-3 and TRBJ2-3; D is uncertain. Germline V gives CDR1 ENHRY, CDR2 SYGVKD. The CDR3 sequence is 11 residues long. Trimming stripped 11 bases from V and 4 bases from J, with 10 bases between.

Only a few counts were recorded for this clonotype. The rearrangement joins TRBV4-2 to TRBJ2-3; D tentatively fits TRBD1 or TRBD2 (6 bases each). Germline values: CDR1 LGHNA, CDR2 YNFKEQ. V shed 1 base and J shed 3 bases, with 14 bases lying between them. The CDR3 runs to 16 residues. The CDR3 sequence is CASSQAALGGTDTQYF. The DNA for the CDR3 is TGTGCCAGCAGCCAAGCGGCCTTAGGGGGGACAGATACGCAGTATTTT.

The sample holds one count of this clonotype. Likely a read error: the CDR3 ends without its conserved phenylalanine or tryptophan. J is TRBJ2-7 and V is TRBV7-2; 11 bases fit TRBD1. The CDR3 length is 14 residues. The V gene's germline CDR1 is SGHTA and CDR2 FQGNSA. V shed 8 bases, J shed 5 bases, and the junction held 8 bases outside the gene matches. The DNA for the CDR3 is TGTGCCAGCGGCGGCTCGGGACAGGGGGACGAGCAGTACTCC. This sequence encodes CASGGSGQGDEQYS.

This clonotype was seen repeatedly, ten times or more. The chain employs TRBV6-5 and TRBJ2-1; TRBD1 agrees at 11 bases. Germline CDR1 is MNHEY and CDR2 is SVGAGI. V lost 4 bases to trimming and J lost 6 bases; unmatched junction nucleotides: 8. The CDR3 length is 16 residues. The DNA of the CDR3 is TGTGCCAGCAGTTTCCTTGGACAGGGGGCGGTCAATGAGCAGTTCTTC. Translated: CASSFLGQGAVNEQFF.

CDR3 nucleotides: TGCAGCGTTGAAAGGCTAGCGGGAGGGCCTGGGGGAGAGCAGTACTTC. It is translated as CSVERLAGGPGGEQYF. V usage is TRBV29-1 and J usage is TRBJ2-7, with 12 bases lining up with TRBD2. The CDR3 has 16 amino acids. J was trimmed by 7 bases and V by 2 bases; bases with no gene match: 12. In germline, CDR1 is SQVTM, CDR2 ANQGSEA.

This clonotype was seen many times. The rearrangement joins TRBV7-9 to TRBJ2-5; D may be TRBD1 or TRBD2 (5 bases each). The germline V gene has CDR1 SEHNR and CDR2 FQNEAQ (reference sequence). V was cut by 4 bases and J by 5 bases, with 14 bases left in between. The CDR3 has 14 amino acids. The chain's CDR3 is CASSSSGLRETQYF. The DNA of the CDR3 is TGTGCCAGCAGCTCTTCGGGGCTGCGGGAGACCCAGTACTTC.

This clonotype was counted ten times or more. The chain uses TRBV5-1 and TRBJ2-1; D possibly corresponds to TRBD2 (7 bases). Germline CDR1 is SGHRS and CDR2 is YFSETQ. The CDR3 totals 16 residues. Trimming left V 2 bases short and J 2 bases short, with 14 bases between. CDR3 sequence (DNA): TGCGCCAGCAGCTTTCAAGGGGGGGGACCCTACAATGAGCAGTTCTTC. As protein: CASSFQGGGPYNEQFF.

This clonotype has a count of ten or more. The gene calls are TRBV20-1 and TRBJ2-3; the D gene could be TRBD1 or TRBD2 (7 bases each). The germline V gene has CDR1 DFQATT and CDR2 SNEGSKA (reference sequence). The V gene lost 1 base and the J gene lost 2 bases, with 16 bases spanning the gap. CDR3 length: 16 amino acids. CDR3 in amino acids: CSARGPGGGITDTQYF. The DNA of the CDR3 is TGCAGTGCTAGAGGACCAGGGGGGGGAATCACAGATACGCAGTATTTT.

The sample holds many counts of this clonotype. The CDR3 DNA follows: TGTGCCAGCAGTGCTCGCCAGGACAATGAGCAGTTCTTC. Amino acids: CASSARQDNEQFF. The chain recombines TRBV2 with TRBJ2-1, with D unresolved. The CDR3 length is 13 residues. Trimming removed 4 bases at V and 5 bases at J, with 9 bases between. CDR1 SNHLY and CDR2 FYNNEI come from the germline V gene.

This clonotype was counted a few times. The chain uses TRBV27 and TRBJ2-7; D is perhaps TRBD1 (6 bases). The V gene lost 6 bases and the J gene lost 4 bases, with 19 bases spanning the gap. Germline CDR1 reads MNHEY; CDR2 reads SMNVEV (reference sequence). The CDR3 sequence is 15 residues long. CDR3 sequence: CASRTQGRGTYEQYF. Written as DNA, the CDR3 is TGTGCCAGCAGGACACAGGGTAGAGGCACTTACGAGCAGTACTTC.

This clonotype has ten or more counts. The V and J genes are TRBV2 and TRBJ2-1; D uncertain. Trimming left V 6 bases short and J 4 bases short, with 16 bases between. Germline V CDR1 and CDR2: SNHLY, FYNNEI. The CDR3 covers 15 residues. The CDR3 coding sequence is TGTGCCAGCAGGGGCAACGACTTAACTTACAATGAGCAGTTCTTC. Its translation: CASRGNDLTYNEQFF.

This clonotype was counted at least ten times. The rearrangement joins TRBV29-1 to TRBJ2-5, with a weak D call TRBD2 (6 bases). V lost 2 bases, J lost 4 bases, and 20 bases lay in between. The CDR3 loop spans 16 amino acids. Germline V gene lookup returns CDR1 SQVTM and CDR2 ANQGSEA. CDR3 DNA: TGCAGCGTTGAACCCCCTTGGGACCCGGAGGGAGAGACCCAGTACTTC. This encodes CSVEPPWDPEGETQYF.

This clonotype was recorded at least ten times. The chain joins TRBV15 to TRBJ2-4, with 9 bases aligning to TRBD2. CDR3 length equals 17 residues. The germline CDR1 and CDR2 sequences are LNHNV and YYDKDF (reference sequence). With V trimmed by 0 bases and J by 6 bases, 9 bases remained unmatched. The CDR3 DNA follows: TGTGCCACCAGCAGAGATCCGGCGGGAGGGGGTGGAAACATTCAGTACTTC. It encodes CATSRDPAGGGGNIQYF.

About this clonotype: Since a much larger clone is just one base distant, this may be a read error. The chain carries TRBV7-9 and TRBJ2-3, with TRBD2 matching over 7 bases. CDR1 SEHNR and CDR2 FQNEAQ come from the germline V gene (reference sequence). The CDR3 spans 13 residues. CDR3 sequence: CACSPSGTDTLYF. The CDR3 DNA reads TGTGCCTGCAGTCCTAGCGGCACGGATACGCTGTATTTT.

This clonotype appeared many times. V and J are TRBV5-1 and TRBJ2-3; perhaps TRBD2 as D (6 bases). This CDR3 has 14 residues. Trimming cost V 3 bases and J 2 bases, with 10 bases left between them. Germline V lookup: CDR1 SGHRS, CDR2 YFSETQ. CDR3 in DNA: TGCGCCAGCAGCTCCCGGGACTTCACAGATACGCAGTATTTT. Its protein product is CASSSRDFTDTQYF.